The 32 T cell receptor beta chains below all came from one sample that was sequenced in a study of breast tumors, draining lymph nodes, adjacent tissues. Breast cancer patients provided tissue from their axillary draining lymph nodes. TCRdb itself ran the multiplex PCR reads through MiXCR, one entry per CDR3 protein. The sample yields roughly 220,000 distinct CDR3 sequences, 30% to 35% seen once. What was sequenced was axillary lymph node tissue. These receptors came from a female donor with breast cancer. Some clones in this sample may be carry-over from other donors' samples.

This clonotype was observed a few times. This chain joins TRBV6-1 and TRBJ1-3; D remains unclear. Trimming stripped 2 bases from V and 3 bases from J, with 8 bases between. Germline CDR1 and CDR2: MNHNS and SASEGT. The CDR3 has 14 residues. In nucleotides, the CDR3 is TGTGCCAGCAGTGAATGGTCAATTGGAAACACCATATATTTT. It specifies CASSEWSIGNTIYF.

The chain has TRBV7-3 and TRBJ2-1; D possibly matches TRBD1 or TRBD2 (5 bases each). Trimming removed 3 bases at V and 5 bases at J, with 17 bases between. The CDR3 consists of 16 residues. Germline-derived CDR1 and CDR2 are SGHTA and FQGTGA. CDR3 in DNA: TGTGCCAGCAGCTTTCGGGGCTTGGGAGCCAACAATGAGCAGTTCTTC. Its translation is CASSFRGLGANNEQFF.

The chain recombines TRBV14 with TRBJ2-2; 8 bases align to TRBD2. CDR3 length: 16 residues. V trimming: 0 bases; J trimming: 6 bases; junction bases outside the gene matches: 6. The V gene's germline CDR1 is SGHDN and CDR2 FVKESK. The CDR3 sequence is CASSQDGGALSGELFF. CDR3 nucleotides: TGTGCCAGCAGCCAAGACGGGGGGGCGCTCTCCGGGGAGCTGTTTTTT. Supplemented by reference TRBV14 and TRBJ2-2, the full variable domain reads EAGVTQFPSHSVIEKGQTVTLRCDPISGHDNLYWYRRVMGKEIKFLLHFVKESKQDESGMPNNRFLAERTGGTYSTLKVQPAELEDSGVYFCASSQDGGALSGELFFGEGSRLTVL.

This clonotype turned up a few times. The chain uses TRBV27 and TRBJ1-5, with D unresolved. Looked up from germline, CDR1 is MNHEY and CDR2 is SMNVEV (reference sequence). Trimming took 3 bases from V and 1 from J, leaving 7 bases between them. This CDR3 has 14 residues. The CDR3 nucleotides read TGTGCCAGCAGTTTCGGGCGCAGCAATCAGCCCCAGCATTTT. This encodes CASSFGRSNQPQHF.

This clonotype showed up just once. The chain employs TRBV7-3 and TRBJ2-5, with 13 positions matching TRBD2. The CDR3 is made up of 17 amino acids. The germline gives CDR1 SGHTA, CDR2 FQGTGA. The J segment lost 7 bases and the V segment lost 3 bases, leaving 11 bases of the junction unmatched. In nucleotides, the CDR3 is TGTGCCAGCAGCTTTTATGGTGGACTAGCGGGAGCGGGGACCCAGTACTTC. This translates into CASSFYGGLAGAGTQYF.

In regard to this clonotype: This clone may be a read error of a much larger clone one base away. The rearrangement links TRBV30 to TRBJ1-2; perhaps TRBD1 as D (5 bases). Germline-derived CDR1 and CDR2 are GTSNPN and SVGIG (reference sequence). The CDR3 runs to 13 residues. This CDR3 is CARSVAGVYGYTF. Written as DNA, the CDR3 is TGTGCCCGGAGTGTAGCGGGGGTCTATGGCTACACCTTC.

This rearrangement joins TRBV2 to TRBJ1-4, with a tentative D call TRBD1 (5 bases). Trimming removed 3 bases at V and 10 bases at J, with 15 bases between. Per the germline V gene, CDR1 is SNHLY and CDR2 is FYNNEI. The CDR3 is 14 residues long. This CDR3 reads CASSETDKGGKLFF. DNA for the CDR3: TGTGCCAGCAGTGAGACAGATAAGGGCGGAAAACTGTTTTTT.

The V gene is TRBV15, the J gene TRBJ1-2; D possibly corresponds to TRBD1 (5 bases). V was trimmed by 3 bases and J by 5 bases, leaving 19 bases between them. Germline V gene data show CDR1 as LNHNV and CDR2 as YYDKDF (reference sequence). The CDR3 contains 16 residues. The CDR3 is CATSSLGQGPVYGYTF. CDR3 sequence (DNA): TGTGCCACCAGCAGCTTGGGGCAGGGACCCGTTTATGGCTACACCTTC. Combining the CDR3 with reference TRBV15 and TRBJ1-2 gives the whole variable domain DAMVIQNPRYQVTQFGKPVTLSCSQTLNHNVMYWYQQKSSQAPKLLFHYYDKDFNNEADTPDNFQSRRPNTSFCFLDIRSPGLGDTAMYLCATSSLGQGPVYGYTFGSGTRLTVV.

In its sample, this clonotype was seen many times. The CDR3 region is CASSPGAGTQETQYF. Written as DNA, the CDR3 is TGTGCCAGCAGCCCGGGAGCGGGGACTCAAGAGACCCAGTACTTC. The J gene is TRBJ2-5, the V gene TRBV4-2, with TRBD2 matching over 7 bases. J was trimmed by 2 bases and V by 4 bases; bases with no gene match: 7. In germline, CDR1 is LGHNA, CDR2 YNFKEQ. The CDR3 consists of 15 residues.

This clonotype has more than one count but fewer than ten. The rearrangement links TRBV12-5 to TRBJ2-1; 9 bases align to TRBD1. CDR1 and CDR2 from the germline V gene are LGHNT and FRNRAP. The V and J ends lost 5 bases and 14 bases, in that order; junction bases with no gene match: 7. The CDR3 covers 12 residues. CDR3 coding DNA: TGTGCTAGTGGTCCCGGGACAGGGACCAAGTTCTTC. It encodes CASGPGTGTKFF. The entire variable domain, with the rest obtained from reference TRBV12-5 and TRBJ2-1, is as follows: DARVTQTPRHKVTEMGQEVTMRCQPILGHNTVFWYRQTMMQGLELLAYFRNRAPLDDSGMPKDRFSAEMPDATLATLKIQPSEPRDSAVYFCASGPGTGTKFFGPGTRLTVL.

On this clonotype itself: This may come from a read error, since a much larger clone is one base off. The chain combines TRBV7-9 with TRBJ1-6; D unresolved. The CDR3 spans 13 residues. CDR1 SEHNR and CDR2 FQNEAQ come from the germline V gene (reference sequence). In DNA form, the CDR3 reads TGTGCCAGCAGCCCGGACGGAAATTCACCCCCCCACTTT. Residues: CASSPDGNSPPHF.

The chain couples TRBV6-1 to TRBJ1-1; the D is unclear. Germline V CDR1 and CDR2: MNHNS, SASEGT. This CDR3 has 13 residues. Trimming took off 10 bases at V and 0 bases at J, with 12 bases between the two ends. The CDR3 bases are TGTGCCACCTCGACAAAAATGAACACTGAAGCTTTCTTT. It codes for CATSTKMNTEAFF.

In this sample, this clonotype turned up once. V gene TRBV2 combines with J gene TRBJ2-7; D may be TRBD1 (5 bases). With 4 bases removed from V and 11 bases from J, the gap between germline ends came to 24 bases. Germline CDR1 reads SNHLY; CDR2 reads FYNNEI. The CDR3 has 15 residues. The CDR3 bases are TGTGCCAGCAGTGGCGACAGAAACTTAGCAGTTGCGAAGTACTTC. It codes for CASSGDRNLAVAKYF.

This clonotype appeared a few times. The V and J genes are TRBV6-6 and TRBJ2-1, with 16 bases aligning to TRBD2. The CDR3 runs 17 residues. Germline CDR1 reads MNHNY; CDR2 reads SVGAGI (reference sequence). J gave up 13 bases and V 5 bases, and 14 bases lay outside the gene matches. CDR3 loop: CASSHLGTSGRATKQFF. DNA for the CDR3: TGTGCCAGCAGTCACCTCGGGACTAGCGGGAGGGCCACGAAACAGTTCTTC.

This clonotype was found many times. The chain combines TRBV20-1 with TRBJ1-5, with a tentative D call TRBD1 (6 bases). Germline V CDR1 and CDR2: DFQATT, SNEGSKA (reference sequence). V dropped 6 bases and J dropped 3 bases, with 15 bases sitting between them. The CDR3 runs 14 residues. CDR3 in DNA: TGCAGTGCCCCCTCGGGGGCAAACAATCAGCCCCAGCATTTT. It is translated as CSAPSGANNQPQHF.

This clonotype has a count of ten or more. The genes are TRBV7-9 and TRBJ2-1; TRBD2 is a possible D gene (7 bases). V lost 7 bases and J lost 7, with 20 bases in between. The CDR3 extends over 15 amino acids. The germline CDR1 and CDR2 sequences are SEHNR and FQNEAQ (reference sequence). The CDR3 coding sequence is TGTGCCAGCACGCTGTGGGGGGGGGCACGGAATGAGCAGTTCTTC. Translated, it gives CASTLWGGARNEQFF.

This clonotype showed up just once. The rearrangement uses TRBV5-5 and TRBJ1-4; 9 bases map to TRBD1. The junction had 6 bases not matched to a gene; V was cut back by 2 bases and J by 7 bases. The CDR3 is 15 amino acids. Germline V gene sequence: CDR1 SGHKS, CDR2 YYEKEE (reference sequence). The CDR3 is CASSFGTGRGEKLFF. For the CDR3, the DNA is TGTGCCAGCAGCTTTGGGACAGGGCGGGGTGAAAAACTGTTTTTT.

Many counts were recorded for this clonotype. Germline and junction disagree at one end, which may indicate a read error. The chain recombines TRBV7-9 with TRBJ2-2; TRBD1 is a possible D gene (5 bases). Per germline, CDR1 SEHNR and CDR2 FQNEAQ (reference sequence). The CDR3 runs to 13 residues. CDR3 nucleotide sequence: TGCGCCAGCAGCTTGGCAGGGACCGGGGAGCTGTTTTTT. This sequence encodes CASSLAGTGELFF.

This clonotype was observed many times. V usage is TRBV5-8 and J usage is TRBJ2-6, with D perhaps TRBD1 (5 bases). The CDR3 sequence is 14 residues long. CDR1 and CDR2 (germline): SGHTS, YDEGEE. V was trimmed by 4 bases and J by 1 base, leaving 6 bases between them. The CDR3 region has the DNA TGTGCCAGCAGCGCAGGGTCTGGGGCCAACGTCCTGACTTTC. It is translated as CASSAGSGANVLTF.

The CDR3: CASSPPRGEQYF. The DNA for the CDR3 is TGTGCCAGCAGTCCCCCTAGGGGCGAGCAGTACTTC. This chain uses TRBV28 with TRBJ2-7; D might be TRBD1 (5 bases). The CDR3 is 12 residues long. V dropped 5 bases and J dropped 6 bases, with 11 bases sitting between them. Germline CDR1 is MDHEN and CDR2 is SYDVKM.

J is TRBJ2-1 and V is TRBV5-4; the match to TRBD2 covers 11 bases. Germline V lookup: CDR1 SGHNT, CDR2 YYREEE (reference sequence). V was pared by 6 bases and J by 5 bases, with 10 bases of the junction left unmatched. This CDR3 has 16 residues. The CDR3 protein is CASNRPGLADNNEQFF. The CDR3 region has the DNA TGTGCCAGCAACCGGCCGGGACTAGCGGATAACAATGAGCAGTTCTTC.

The rearrangement uses TRBV7-2 and TRBJ2-5; possibly TRBD2 for D (7 bases). Germline-derived CDR1 and CDR2 are SGHTA and FQGNSA. V lost 2 bases and J lost 7, with 17 bases in between. This CDR3 region has 15 residues. The CDR3 region has the DNA TGTGCCAGCAGCTTACGGGGGGCTAGGTCCGGGACCCAGTACTTC. Its protein is CASSLRGARSGTQYF.

The V gene is TRBV20-1, the J gene TRBJ2-2; D is undetermined. The CDR3 totals 14 residues. The germline V gene has CDR1 DFQATT and CDR2 SNEGSKA (reference sequence). The V and J ends lost 0 bases and 4 bases respectively, with 9 bases between them. CDR3 sequence: CSAREKVGTGELFF. The CDR3 DNA follows: TGCAGTGCTAGAGAGAAAGTAGGCACCGGGGAGCTGTTTTTT.

A few counts support this clonotype. A much more abundant neighbour one base away suggests this may be a read error. J is TRBJ2-7 and V is TRBV7-2; 8 nucleotides line up with TRBD2. This CDR3 has 15 residues. The germline V gene has CDR1 SGHTA and CDR2 FQGNSA. CDR3 sequence (DNA): TGTGCCAGCAGCCACGGGATTAGCGGGACCTACGAGCAGCACTTC. As protein: CASSHGISGTYEQHF.

As for this clonotype: Lacking the conserved final phenylalanine or tryptophan, this CDR3 likely reflects a read error. The DNA is left out, because the CDR3 cannot be placed on it with certainty; the CDR3 is given as TCRdb lists it. The J gene is TRBJ1-4, the V gene TRBV7-3. Germline V gene lookup returns CDR1 SGHTA and CDR2 FQGTGA. The CDR3 adds up to 9 amino acids, both ends counted. CDR3 loop: CASSLTRFL.

This clonotype was seen only a few times. The chain is built from TRBV5-1 and TRBJ2-5; 7 bases map to TRBD2. The V segment lost 5 bases and the J segment 8 bases; nucleotides outside the gene matches: 12. Germline CDR1 and CDR2: SGHRS and YFSETQ. The CDR3 runs to 14 residues. In DNA, the CDR3 is TGCGCCAGCAGACTGCGCGGGGGAAGTGACACCCAGTACTTC. Encoded protein: CASRLRGGSDTQYF.

This clonotype was observed a few times. Being one base from a much bigger clone, this may be a read error. This CDR3 is CASGRWVGEQYF. CDR3 nucleotides: TGTGCCAGCGGCCGTTGGGTTGGAGAGCAGTACTTC. The chain carries TRBV6-5 and TRBJ2-7, with no clear D. Per the germline V gene, CDR1 is MNHEY and CDR2 is SVGAGI. With 8 bases removed from V and 7 bases from J, the gap between germline ends came to 15 bases. This CDR3 comprises 12 residues.

The chain carries TRBV2 and TRBJ1-2; the D is unclear. Germline V gives CDR1 SNHLY, CDR2 FYNNEI. This CDR3 has 12 residues. As DNA, the CDR3 is TGTGCTAGTATAGGGATGGACTATGGCTACACCTTC. It yields the protein CASIGMDYGYTF.

Note on this clonotype: The germline gene is not matched at one end of the junction; a read error may be the cause. This chain connects TRBV6-6 to TRBJ1-2; D call uncertain. Germline values: CDR1 MNHNY, CDR2 SVGAGI (reference sequence). The CDR3 extends over 14 amino acids. In DNA, the CDR3 is TGTGCCAGCAGTCACTCGATCGGGGTTGTTGGCTACACCTTC. Residues: CASSHSIGVVGYTF.

This clonotype has just a few counts. This may arise from a read error, as a much more abundant clone is one base away. The gene calls are TRBV20-1 and TRBJ2-7, with 12 bases lining up with TRBD2. The CDR3 is 14 amino acids. Germline V gene data show CDR1 as DFQATT and CDR2 as SNEGSKA (reference sequence). The V gene end was trimmed by 6 bases and the J gene end by 6 bases; junction bases not matched to a gene: 9. CDR3 nucleotide sequence: TGCAGTGCGTGGACTAGCGGGAATACCTCCGAGCAGTACTTC. Translated, it gives CSAWTSGNTSEQYF.

This clonotype was seen ten or more times. The rearrangement uses TRBV4-1 and TRBJ2-7; 7 positions match TRBD1. The CDR3 sequence is 16 residues long. V lost 1 base to trimming and J lost 2 bases; unmatched junction nucleotides: 8. In germline, CDR1 is MGHRA, CDR2 YSYEKL. Written as DNA, the CDR3 is TGCGCCAGCAGCCAAGCGGACAGGACACCCCCCTACGAGCAGTACTTC. This translates into CASSQADRTPPYEQYF.

This clonotype was counted at least ten times. Compared with germline, one end of the junction differs, possibly owing to a read error. V and J are TRBV20-1 and TRBJ1-2, with D tentatively TRBD1 (6 bases). Germline V gene sequence: CDR1 DFQATT, CDR2 SNEGSKA (reference sequence). CDR3 length equals 12 residues. The CDR3 loop is CSASGGQYGSTF. The CDR3 region has the DNA TGCAGTGCTAGCGGCGGACAGTATGGCTCCACCTTC.